The 32 T cell receptor beta chains presented below share a single source sample, sequenced in a study of radiation and T cells in renal cell carcinoma. Regarding time point: blood 4 weeks post-SBRT, at nephrectomy. The treatment here: 15 Gy SBRT to primary tumor, nephrectomy 4 weeks later. TCRdb keeps only in-frame clones here, not all; method: immunoSEQ multiplex PCR. The data show some 100,000 clones, 80% to 90% seen once. The sample consisted of blood, taken from a patient whose treatment included radiotherapy and nephrectomy. These receptors were obtained from a man aged 55 to 70 with renal cell carcinoma.

This chain links TRBV15 with TRBJ2-7, with D perhaps being TRBD1 or TRBD2 (5 bases each). Trimming left V 4 bases short and J 9 bases short, with 19 bases between. The CDR3 totals 14 residues. Germline-derived CDR1 and CDR2 are LNHNV and YYDKDF (reference sequence). The CDR3 DNA is TGTGCCACCAGCACCGCCGGGGACGGCGTAAGGCAGTACTTC. This gives the protein CATSTAGDGVRQYF.

This chain uses TRBV7-9 with TRBJ1-1, with D maybe TRBD1 (6 bases). Germline CDR1 and CDR2: SEHNR and FQNEAQ (reference sequence). The V gene lost 6 bases and the J gene lost 0 bases, with 20 bases spanning the gap. The length of the CDR3 is 17 residues. The CDR3 loop reads CASRNKYRVGLNTEAFF. The CDR3 DNA follows: TGTGCCAGCAGAAATAAATACAGGGTAGGGTTGAACACTGAAGCTTTCTTT. Filled out from reference TRBV7-9 and TRBJ1-1, the complete variable domain reads DTGVSQNPRHKITKRGQNVTFRCDPISEHNRLYWYRQTLGQGPEFLTYFQNEAQLEKSRLLSDRFSAERPKGSFSTLEIQRTEQGDSAMYLCASRNKYRVGLNTEAFFGQGTRLTVV.

This clone was found once. This chain links TRBV4-1 with TRBJ2-2, with D possibly TRBD2 on 5 matching bases. V was pared by 4 bases and J by 6 bases, with 15 bases between. This CDR3 region has 15 residues. Germline CDR1 is MGHRA and CDR2 is YSYEKL. CDR3 bases: TGCGCCAGCAGCCGCGGACTTATCGGGGCCGGGGAGCTGTTTTTT. Its translation is CASSRGLIGAGELFF.

V and J are TRBV28 and TRBJ2-7, with a tentative D call TRBD2 (6 bases). The CDR3 totals 12 residues. Germline V gene lookup returns CDR1 MDHEN and CDR2 SYDVKM. With 8 bases removed from V and 0 bases from J, the gap between germline ends came to 8 bases. The CDR3 nucleotides read TGTGCCAGCGGGGGGACCTCCTACGAGCAGTACTTC. Translating it yields CASGGTSYEQYF.

The chain links TRBV5-4 to TRBJ2-1, with 11 bases matching TRBD2. Trimming removed 0 bases from V and 9 bases from J; junction bases left unmatched: 5. CDR1 and CDR2 from the germline V gene are SGHNT and YYREEE (reference sequence). CDR3 length equals 15 residues. The CDR3, as DNA: TGTGCCAGCAGCTTGGGACTAGCGGGAAGAGGTGAGCAGTTCTTC. The encoded protein is CASSLGLAGRGEQFF.

In its sample, this clone was seen a few times. The chain carries TRBV9 and TRBJ1-5, with 10 bases fitting TRBD1. Germline V CDR1 and CDR2: SGDLS, YYNGEE. There are 16 residues in the CDR3. Trimming at V came to 0 bases and at J to 5 bases, leaving 5 bases not matched to a gene. CDR3 loop: CASSVAHGTGDQPQHF. Written as DNA, the CDR3 is TGTGCCAGCAGCGTAGCCCATGGGACAGGGGATCAGCCCCAGCATTTT.

The chain has TRBV2 and TRBJ1-5; D is unclear. Germline V gives CDR1 SNHLY, CDR2 FYNNEI. The CDR3 runs 15 residues. Between the trimmed V and J ends, which lost 4 bases and 0 bases, there was a span of 10 bases. CDR3 sequence (DNA): TGTGCCAGCAGTGTCTCTTCAGATAGCAATCAGCCCCAGCATTTT. Translation gives CASSVSSDSNQPQHF.

This chain connects TRBV30 to TRBJ1-6; D remains ambiguous. The CDR3 is 13 residues long. V lost 2 bases and J lost 6, with 8 bases in between. Germline V gene sequence: CDR1 GTSNPN, CDR2 SVGIG (reference sequence). The CDR3 nucleotides are TGTGCCTGGAGTAGACGGGGTAATTCACCCCTCCACTTT. Amino acid sequence: CAWSRRGNSPLHF.

V gene TRBV7-9 combines with J gene TRBJ1-2, with D tentatively TRBD1 (6 bases). V lost 2 bases, J lost 2 bases, and 9 bases lay in between. This CDR3 region has 14 residues. Germline-derived CDR1 and CDR2 are SEHNR and FQNEAQ (reference sequence). Written as DNA, the CDR3 is TGTGCCAGCAGCTTAATGGGGGCGAACTATGGCTACACCTTC. This codes for CASSLMGANYGYTF.

This clone was recorded a few times. The V gene is TRBV5-1, the J gene TRBJ2-3; D not resolved. Germline V CDR1 and CDR2: SGHRS, YFSETQ. The V gene lost 6 bases and the J gene lost 1 base, with 15 bases spanning the gap. The CDR3 is 15 amino acids. The CDR3 bases are TGCGCCAGCACTCTAGAGCAACCCCGCACAGATACGCAGTATTTT. Its translation: CASTLEQPRTDTQYF.

The gene calls are TRBV27 and TRBJ2-1; 12 positions match TRBD2. This CDR3 contains 17 residues. Trimming took 5 bases from V and 1 from J; bases not matched to a gene: 6. CDR1 is MNHEY, CDR2 SMNVEV, per germline (reference sequence). The CDR3 nucleotides read TGTGCCAGCAGTCAGACTAGCGGGAGACCTTCCTACAATGAGCAGTTCTTC. It codes for CASSQTSGRPSYNEQFF.

This chain joins TRBV6-1 and TRBJ2-7, with D possibly matching TRBD1 (6 bases). Per the germline V gene, CDR1 is MNHNS and CDR2 is SASEGT. The CDR3 is 15 residues long. Trimming removed 6 bases from V and 2 bases from J, with 17 bases in between. This CDR3 reads CASSRRQDLTYEQYF. CDR3 DNA: TGTGCCAGCAGCCGTAGACAGGACCTTACCTACGAGCAGTACTTC.

V and J are TRBV19 and TRBJ1-3; no clear D. V lost 5 bases and J 0 bases, leaving 8 bases between the germline ends. The CDR3 loop spans 14 amino acids. Germline CDR1 reads LNHDA; CDR2 reads SQIVND (reference sequence). In nucleotides, the CDR3 is TGTGCCAGTAGTCCTGTCCACTCTGGAAACACCATATATTTT. The encoded protein is CASSPVHSGNTIYF.

Here the CDR3 DNA reads TGTGCCAGCAGCGTAGCGGACTACGGTTACCAAGAGACCCAGTACTTC. Its protein product is CASSVADYGYQETQYF. This chain joins TRBV9 and TRBJ2-5; the D gene is possibly TRBD2 (6 bases). The germline V gene encodes CDR1 SGDLS and CDR2 YYNGEE. The CDR3 covers 16 residues. V was pared by 0 bases and J by 0 bases, with 12 bases between.

V usage is TRBV30 and J usage is TRBJ1-2, with 7 bases that match TRBD1. The germline CDR1 and CDR2 sequences are GTSNPN and SVGIG (reference sequence). V shed 2 bases, J shed 0 bases, and the junction held 9 bases outside the gene matches. The CDR3 has 16 amino acids. This chain's CDR3 is CAWSPGGGLSNYGYTF. CDR3 sequence (DNA): TGTGCCTGGAGTCCGGGAGGGGGCCTTTCTAACTATGGCTACACCTTC. Full variable domain (remainder filled in from reference TRBV30 and TRBJ1-2): SQTIHQWPATLVQPVGSPLSLECTVEGTSNPNLYWYRQAAGRGLQLLFYSVGIGQISSEVPQNLSASRPQDRQFILSSKKLLLSDSGFYLCAWSPGGGLSNYGYTFGSGTRLTVV.

The genes are TRBV28 and TRBJ1-2; D remains unclear. Germline CDR1 reads MDHEN; CDR2 reads SYDVKM. V was cut by 1 base and J by 7 bases, with 7 bases left in between. CDR3 size: 12 residues. In nucleotides, the CDR3 is TGTGCCAGCAGTTTATTGAGGGTTGGCTACACCTTC. This sequence encodes CASSLLRVGYTF.

The chain couples TRBV11-3 to TRBJ2-7, with D perhaps matching TRBD1 or TRBD2 (6 bases each). The CDR3 has 16 amino acids. V lost 3 bases and J 0 bases, leaving 15 bases between the germline ends. Germline V gene sequence: CDR1 SGHNT, CDR2 YENEEA. The CDR3 spells CASSLEGDTCSYEQYF. The CDR3, as DNA: TGTGCCAGCAGCTTGGAGGGGGACACTTGCTCCTACGAGCAGTACTTC. Supplemented by reference TRBV11-3 and TRBJ2-7, the full variable domain reads EAGVVQSPRYKIIEKKQPVAFWCNPISGHNTLYWYLQNLGQGPELLIRYENEEAVDDSQLPKDRFSAERLKGVDSTLKIQPAELGDSAVYLCASSLEGDTCSYEQYFGPGTRLTVT.

The rearrangement uses TRBV13 and TRBJ2-3; no firm D call. CDR3 size: 12 residues. V was pared by 5 bases and J by 6 bases, with 9 bases between. Germline CDR1 reads PRHDT; CDR2 reads FYEKMQ (reference sequence). CDR3 in DNA: TGTGCCAGCAGCCTTACGCGTGATACGCAGTATTTT. This sequence encodes CASSLTRDTQYF.

The table lists this clone with a count of one. V and J are TRBV5-1 and TRBJ2-6; 8 nucleotides match TRBD2. The CDR3 is 17 amino acids. Trimming removed 3 bases from V and 2 bases from J; junction bases left unmatched: 7. From germline, CDR1 is SGHRS and CDR2 YFSETQ. CDR3 protein: CASSSGGGLAGANVLTF. The CDR3 DNA is TGCGCCAGCAGCTCCGGGGGGGGCTTAGCTGGGGCCAACGTCCTGACTTTC. The full variable domain, in which reference TRBV5-1 and TRBJ2-6 provide the parts outside the CDR3, is KAGVTQTPRYLIKTRGQQVTLSCSPISGHRSVSWYQQTPGQGLQFLFEYFSETQRNKGNFPGRFSGRQFSNSRSEMNVSTLELGDSALYLCASSSGGGLAGANVLTFGAGSRLTVL.

This sequence joins TRBV29-1 and TRBJ2-5; 7 nucleotides align to TRBD1. J lost 11 bases, V lost 7 bases, and 13 bases had no gene match. The CDR3 runs to 12 residues. The germline V gene has CDR1 SQVTM and CDR2 ANQGSEA. The CDR3 protein is CSAEGDRVEQYF. CDR3 nucleotides: TGCAGCGCCGAAGGTGACAGGGTAGAGCAGTACTTC.

V and J are TRBV25-1 and TRBJ1-4, with 7 bases identical to TRBD1. The CDR3 is made up of 12 amino acids. Germline CDR1 reads MGHDK; CDR2 reads SYGVNS. Losses at the gene ends were 11 bases for V and 0 bases for J; bases not matched to a gene: 0. The CDR3 nucleotides read TGTGCCGGGACAGCAACTAATGAAAAACTGTTTTTT. Its protein is CAGTATNEKLFF.

This chain's CDR3 is CASSFSGSGKETQYF. The CDR3 DNA reads as TGTGCCAGCAGTTTTAGCGGGAGTGGCAAAGAGACCCAGTACTTC. The chain has TRBV6-1 and TRBJ2-5; TRBD2 matches 9 bases. Trimming cost V 5 bases and J 3 bases; bases outside gene matches: 7. Per germline, CDR1 MNHNS and CDR2 SASEGT. This CDR3 has 15 amino acids.

This chain joins TRBV11-3 and TRBJ2-1; 8 bases are shared with TRBD2. The CDR3 totals 15 residues. The germline gives CDR1 SGHNT, CDR2 YENEEA. The J segment lost 4 bases and the V segment lost 2 bases, leaving 4 bases of the junction unmatched. The CDR3: CASSLYSSGYNEQFF. As DNA, the CDR3 is TGTGCCAGCAGCTTATACTCTAGCGGGTACAATGAGCAGTTCTTC. The variable domain in full, with the rest retrieved from reference TRBV11-3 and TRBJ2-1, is EAGVVQSPRYKIIEKKQPVAFWCNPISGHNTLYWYLQNLGQGPELLIRYENEEAVDDSQLPKDRFSAERLKGVDSTLKIQPAELGDSAVYLCASSLYSSGYNEQFFGPGTRLTVL.

The chain couples TRBV4-1 to TRBJ2-6, with D maybe TRBD2 (6 bases). This CDR3 spans 17 amino acids. Germline V CDR1 and CDR2: MGHRA, YSYEKL. Trimming took off 3 bases at V and 0 bases at J, with 12 bases between the two ends. CDR3 amino acids: CASSQTWEASGANVLTF. The CDR3, as DNA: TGCGCCAGCAGCCAGACCTGGGAGGCCTCTGGGGCCAACGTCCTGACTTTC.

The rearrangement joins TRBV6-5 to TRBJ2-1; the D gene is possibly TRBD2 (5 bases). The CDR3 is made up of 16 amino acids. Germline lookup yields CDR1 MNHEY and CDR2 SVGAGI. Trimming cost V 2 bases and J 4 bases, with 15 bases left between them. The CDR3 DNA reads TGTGCCAGCAGTTACCGTCACGGGGTCCAGTACAATGAGCAGTTCTTC. Translating it yields CASSYRHGVQYNEQFF.

The chain joins TRBV28 to TRBJ1-4; tentatively, D is TRBD1 (5 bases). The CDR3 runs to 14 residues. Germline CDR1 and CDR2: MDHEN and SYDVKM. Trimming took off 7 bases at V and 4 bases at J, with 13 bases between the two ends. CDR3 coding DNA: TGTGCCAGCACTTCAGGGAGGTTTAATGAAAAACTGTTTTTT. Translating it yields CASTSGRFNEKLFF.

The chain couples TRBV7-7 to TRBJ2-2; 12 bases agree with TRBD1. In germline, CDR1 is SSHAT, CDR2 FNYEAQ (reference sequence). V was pared by 5 bases and J by 3 bases, with 4 bases of the junction left unmatched. The CDR3 totals 16 residues. In nucleotides, the CDR3 is TGTGCCAGCAGCCCTGGGACAGGGGGCTACACCGGGGAGCTGTTTTTT. Protein: CASSPGTGGYTGELFF. The whole variable domain, remainder taken from reference TRBV7-7 and TRBJ2-2, is GAGVSQSPRYKVTKRGQDVTLRCDPISSHATLYWYQQALGQGPEFLTYFNYEAQPDKSGLPSDRFSAERPEGSISTLTIQRTEQRDSAMYRCASSPGTGGYTGELFFGEGSRLTVL.

This rearrangement joins TRBV6-6 to TRBJ1-5; 7 nucleotides align to TRBD1. The V gene's germline CDR1 is MNHNY and CDR2 SVGAGI (reference sequence). V shed 6 bases and J 6 bases; nucleotides not matched to a gene: 8. The CDR3 extends over 14 amino acids. CDR3 amino acids: CASSQTGEGQPQHF. As DNA, the CDR3 is TGTGCCAGCAGCCAAACAGGGGAAGGTCAGCCCCAGCATTTT.

The V gene is TRBV18, the J gene TRBJ2-7; the match to TRBD2 covers 8 bases. The CDR3 is 14 residues long. Trimming at V came to 9 bases and at J to 2 bases, leaving 9 bases not matched to a gene. Germline CDR1 is KGHSH and CDR2 is LQKENI. CDR3 coding DNA: TGTGCCAGTTCTAAAGCGGGAGTGACCTACGAGCAGTACTTC. Its protein product is CASSKAGVTYEQYF.

The chain links TRBV11-2 to TRBJ2-7; tentatively, D is TRBD1 or TRBD2 (6 bases each). This CDR3 spans 17 amino acids. Per germline, CDR1 SGHAT and CDR2 FQNNGV. V lost 3 bases and J 2 bases, leaving 20 bases between the germline ends. CDR3 nucleotide sequence: TGTGCCAGCAGCTTCCCTCAGCAGGGGACTGCGACCTACGAGCAGTACTTC. It specifies CASSFPQQGTATYEQYF.

V gene TRBV29-1 combines with J gene TRBJ2-5, with TRBD2 matching 8 bases. In germline, CDR1 is SQVTM, CDR2 ANQGSEA. Trimming removed 2 bases from V and 2 bases from J; junction bases left unmatched: 19. This CDR3 is built from 19 residues. CDR3 sequence reads: CSVEKFGLAGGVGQETQYF. The CDR3 DNA reads TGCAGCGTTGAAAAATTCGGCCTAGCGGGCGGAGTGGGTCAAGAGACCCAGTACTTC.

Written as DNA, the CDR3 is TGTGCCAGCAGTTTAATTTCCGGAGCGGTGTCCTACAATGAGCAGTTCTTC. This gives the protein CASSLISGAVSYNEQFF. The chain combines TRBV27 with TRBJ2-1; TRBD2 is a possible D gene (5 bases). V was clipped by 2 bases and J by 1 base, with 15 bases between them. In germline, CDR1 is MNHEY, CDR2 SMNVEV (reference sequence). The CDR3 is 17 residues long.